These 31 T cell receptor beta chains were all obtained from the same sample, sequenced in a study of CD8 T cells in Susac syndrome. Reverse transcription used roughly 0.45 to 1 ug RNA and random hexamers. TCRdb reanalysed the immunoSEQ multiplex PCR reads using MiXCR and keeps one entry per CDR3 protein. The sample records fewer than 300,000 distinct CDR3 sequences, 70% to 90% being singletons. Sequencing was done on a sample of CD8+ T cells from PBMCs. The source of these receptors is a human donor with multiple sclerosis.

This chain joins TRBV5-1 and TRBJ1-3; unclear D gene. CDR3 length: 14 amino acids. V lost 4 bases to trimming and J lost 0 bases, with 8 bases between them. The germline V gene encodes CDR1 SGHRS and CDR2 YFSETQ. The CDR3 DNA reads TGCGCCAGCAGCCCCGTCTCCTCTGGAAACACCATATATTTT. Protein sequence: CASSPVSSGNTIYF.

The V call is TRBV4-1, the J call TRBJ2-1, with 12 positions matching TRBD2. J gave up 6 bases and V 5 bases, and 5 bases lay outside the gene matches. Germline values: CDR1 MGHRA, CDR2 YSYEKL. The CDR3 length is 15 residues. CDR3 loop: CASSARLAGVNEQFF. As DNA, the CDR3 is TGCGCCAGCAGCGCCCGACTAGCGGGAGTCAATGAGCAGTTCTTC.

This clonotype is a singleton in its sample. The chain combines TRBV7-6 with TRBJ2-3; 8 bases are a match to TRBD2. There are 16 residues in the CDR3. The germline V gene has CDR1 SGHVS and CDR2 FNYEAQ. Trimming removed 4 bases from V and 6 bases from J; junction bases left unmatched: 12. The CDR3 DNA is TGTGCCAGCAGCTCCTTGAGCGGGGGACGGGTGGATACGCAGTATTTT. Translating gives CASSSLSGGRVDTQYF.

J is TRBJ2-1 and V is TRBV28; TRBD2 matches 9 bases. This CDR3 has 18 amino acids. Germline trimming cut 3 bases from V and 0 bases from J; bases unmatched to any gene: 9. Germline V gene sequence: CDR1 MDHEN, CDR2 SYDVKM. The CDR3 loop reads CASSLSVAGVSSYNEQFF. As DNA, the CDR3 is TGTGCCAGCAGTTTGTCTGTAGCGGGGGTAAGCTCCTACAATGAGCAGTTCTTC.

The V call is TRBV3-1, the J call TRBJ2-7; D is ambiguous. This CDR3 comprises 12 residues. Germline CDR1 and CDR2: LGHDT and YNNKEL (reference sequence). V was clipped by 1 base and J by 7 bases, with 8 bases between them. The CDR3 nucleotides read TGTGCCAGCAGCCAAGGGTCATGGGAGCAGTACTTC. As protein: CASSQGSWEQYF.

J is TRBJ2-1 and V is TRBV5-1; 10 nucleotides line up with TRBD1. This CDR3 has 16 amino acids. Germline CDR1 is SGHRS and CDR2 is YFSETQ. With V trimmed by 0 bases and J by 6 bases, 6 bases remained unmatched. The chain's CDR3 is CASSLGGQGVFNEQFF. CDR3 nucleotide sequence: TGCGCCAGCAGCTTGGGAGGACAGGGGGTGTTCAATGAGCAGTTCTTC.

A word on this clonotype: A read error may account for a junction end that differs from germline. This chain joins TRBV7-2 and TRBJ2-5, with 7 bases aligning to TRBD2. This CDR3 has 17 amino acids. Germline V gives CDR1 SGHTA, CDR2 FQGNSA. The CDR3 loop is CASSLSGGGSIQEPQYF. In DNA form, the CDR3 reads TGTGCCAGCAGCTTATCGGGCGGCGGGAGTATACAAGAGCCCCAGTACTTC.

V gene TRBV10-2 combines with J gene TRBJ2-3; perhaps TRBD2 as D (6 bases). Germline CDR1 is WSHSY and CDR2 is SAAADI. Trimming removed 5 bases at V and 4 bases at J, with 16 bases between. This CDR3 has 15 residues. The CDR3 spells CASSNTGTLADTQYF. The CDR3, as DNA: TGCGCCAGCAGTAACACCGGGACTTTGGCAGATACGCAGTATTTT.

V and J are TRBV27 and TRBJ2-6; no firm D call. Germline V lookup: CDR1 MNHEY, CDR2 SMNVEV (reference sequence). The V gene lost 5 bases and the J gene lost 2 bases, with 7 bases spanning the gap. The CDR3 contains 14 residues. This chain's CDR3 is CASSHIAGANVLTF. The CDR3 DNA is TGTGCCAGCAGTCACATCGCTGGGGCCAACGTCCTGACTTTC. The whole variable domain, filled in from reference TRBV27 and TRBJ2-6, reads EAQVTQNPRYLITVTGKKLTVTCSQNMNHEYMSWYRQDPGLGLRQIYYSMNVEVTDKGDVPEGYKVSRKEKRNFPLILESPSPNQTSLYFCASSHIAGANVLTFGAGSRLTVL.

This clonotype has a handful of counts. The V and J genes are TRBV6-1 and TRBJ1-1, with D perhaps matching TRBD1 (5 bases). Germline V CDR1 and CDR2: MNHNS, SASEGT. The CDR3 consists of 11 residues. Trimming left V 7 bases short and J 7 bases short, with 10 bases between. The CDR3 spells CASTGGLEAFF. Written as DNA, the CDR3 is TGTGCCAGCACTGGGGGTCTTGAAGCTTTCTTT.

CDR3 residues: CASGTGRGFCGYTF. CDR3 DNA sequence: TGTGCCAGCGGTACAGGGAGAGGCTTCTGTGGCTACACCTTC. The V gene is TRBV12-3 or TRBV12-4, the J gene TRBJ1-2; D is possibly TRBD1 (6 bases). With 8 bases removed from V and 7 bases from J, the gap between germline ends came to 20 bases. CDR3 length equals 14 residues.

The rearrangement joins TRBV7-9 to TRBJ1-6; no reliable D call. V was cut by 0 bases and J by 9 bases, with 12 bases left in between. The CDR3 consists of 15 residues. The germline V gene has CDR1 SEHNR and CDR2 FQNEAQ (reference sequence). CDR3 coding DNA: TGTGCCAGCAGCTTAGCCGGGTGGAAGAGTTCACCCCTCCACTTT. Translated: CASSLAGWKSSPLHF.

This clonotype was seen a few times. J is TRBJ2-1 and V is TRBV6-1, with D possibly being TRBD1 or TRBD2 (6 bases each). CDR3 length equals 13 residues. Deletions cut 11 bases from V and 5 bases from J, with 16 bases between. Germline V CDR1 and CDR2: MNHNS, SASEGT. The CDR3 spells CAAKGGRDNEQFF. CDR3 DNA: TGTGCCGCAAAAGGGGGGAGAGACAATGAGCAGTTCTTC.

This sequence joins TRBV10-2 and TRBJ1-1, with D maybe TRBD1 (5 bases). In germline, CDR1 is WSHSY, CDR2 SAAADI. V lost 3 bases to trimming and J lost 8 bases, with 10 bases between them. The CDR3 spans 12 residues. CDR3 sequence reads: CASSEVGEEAFF. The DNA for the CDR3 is TGCGCCAGCAGTGAAGTGGGGGAAGAAGCTTTCTTT.

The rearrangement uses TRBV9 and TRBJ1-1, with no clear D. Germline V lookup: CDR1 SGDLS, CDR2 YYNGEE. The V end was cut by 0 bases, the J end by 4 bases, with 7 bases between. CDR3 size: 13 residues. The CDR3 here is CASSVGSATEAFF. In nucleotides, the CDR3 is TGTGCCAGCAGCGTAGGGTCCGCCACTGAAGCTTTCTTT.

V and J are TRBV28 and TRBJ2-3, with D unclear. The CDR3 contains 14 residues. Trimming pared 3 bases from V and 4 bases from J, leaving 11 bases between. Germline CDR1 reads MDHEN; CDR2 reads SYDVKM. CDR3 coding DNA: TGTGCCAGCAGTTTTGAGGCTAGGGCAGATACGCAGTATTTT. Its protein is CASSFEARADTQYF.

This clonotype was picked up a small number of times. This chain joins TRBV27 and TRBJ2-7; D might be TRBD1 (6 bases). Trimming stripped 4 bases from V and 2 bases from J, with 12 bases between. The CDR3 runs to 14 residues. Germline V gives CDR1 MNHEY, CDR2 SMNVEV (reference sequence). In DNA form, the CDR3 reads TGTGCCAGCAGTTCTGGGGACAAAGCCTACGAGCAGTACTTC. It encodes CASSSGDKAYEQYF.

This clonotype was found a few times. CDR3 loop: CASSVDVRVGTGELFF. The CDR3 region has the DNA TGTGCCAGCAGCGTAGATGTTCGAGTTGGGACCGGGGAGCTGTTTTTT. The chain uses TRBV9 and TRBJ2-2; D is unclear. The V end was cut by 0 bases, the J end by 5 bases, with 14 bases between. CDR3 length equals 16 residues. Germline CDR1 and CDR2: SGDLS and YYNGEE.

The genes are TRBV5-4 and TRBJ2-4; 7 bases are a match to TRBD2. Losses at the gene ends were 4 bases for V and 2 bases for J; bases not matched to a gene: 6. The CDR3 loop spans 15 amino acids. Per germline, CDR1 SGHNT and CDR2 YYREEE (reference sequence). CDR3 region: CASSEGAGTKNIQYF. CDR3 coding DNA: TGTGCCAGCAGCGAGGGAGCGGGAACCAAAAACATTCAGTACTTC.

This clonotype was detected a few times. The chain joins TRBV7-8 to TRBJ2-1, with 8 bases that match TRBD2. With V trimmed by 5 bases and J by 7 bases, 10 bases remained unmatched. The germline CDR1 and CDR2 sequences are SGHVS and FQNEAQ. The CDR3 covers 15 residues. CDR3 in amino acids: CASSQRVGRGNEQFF. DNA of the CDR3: TGTGCCAGCAGCCAGAGAGTCGGGAGGGGGAATGAGCAGTTCTTC.

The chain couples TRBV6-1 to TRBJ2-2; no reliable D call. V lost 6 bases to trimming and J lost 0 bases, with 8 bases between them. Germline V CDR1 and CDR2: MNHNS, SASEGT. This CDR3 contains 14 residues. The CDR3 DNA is TGTGCCAGCAGAGTATGGGCGAACACCGGGGAGCTGTTTTTT. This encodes CASRVWANTGELFF.

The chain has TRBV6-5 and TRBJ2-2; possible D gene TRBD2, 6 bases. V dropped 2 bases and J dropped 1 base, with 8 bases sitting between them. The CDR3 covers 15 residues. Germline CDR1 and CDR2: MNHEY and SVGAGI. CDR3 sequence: CASSYAGLNTGELFF. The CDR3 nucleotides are TGTGCCAGCAGTTACGCGGGGTTGAACACCGGGGAGCTGTTTTTT.

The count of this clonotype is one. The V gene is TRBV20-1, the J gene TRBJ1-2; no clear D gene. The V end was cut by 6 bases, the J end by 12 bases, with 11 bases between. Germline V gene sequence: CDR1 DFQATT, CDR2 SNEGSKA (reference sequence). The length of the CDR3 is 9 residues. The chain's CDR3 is CSAPMTDTF. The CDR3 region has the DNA TGCAGTGCCCCTATGACCGACACCTTC.

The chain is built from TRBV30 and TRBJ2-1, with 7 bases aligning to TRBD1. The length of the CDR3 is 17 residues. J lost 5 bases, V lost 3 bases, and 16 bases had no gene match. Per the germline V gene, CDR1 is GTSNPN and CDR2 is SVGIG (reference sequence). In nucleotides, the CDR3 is TGTGCCTGGAGCCCTGTCCCGACAGGGACGAGGAACAATGAGCAGTTCTTC. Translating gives CAWSPVPTGTRNNEQFF.

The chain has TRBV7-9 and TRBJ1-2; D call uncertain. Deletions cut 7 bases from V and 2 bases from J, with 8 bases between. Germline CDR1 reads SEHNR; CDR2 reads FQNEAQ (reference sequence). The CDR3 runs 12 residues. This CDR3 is CASNTGNYGYTF. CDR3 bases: TGTGCCAGCAACACGGGGAACTATGGCTACACCTTC.

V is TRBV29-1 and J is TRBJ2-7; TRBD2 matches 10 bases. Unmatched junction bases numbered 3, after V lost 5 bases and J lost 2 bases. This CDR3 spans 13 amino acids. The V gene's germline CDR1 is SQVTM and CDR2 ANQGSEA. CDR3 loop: CSVKAGGTYEQYF. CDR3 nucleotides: TGCAGCGTTAAAGCGGGAGGGACCTACGAGCAGTACTTC.

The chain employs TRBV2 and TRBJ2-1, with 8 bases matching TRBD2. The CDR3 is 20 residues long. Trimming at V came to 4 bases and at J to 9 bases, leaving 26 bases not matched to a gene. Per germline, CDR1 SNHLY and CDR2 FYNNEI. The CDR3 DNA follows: TGTGCCAGCAGTGTTGGGAACAGGGTGGGTGTACGGGAGGGCCACGGTGAGCAGTTCTTC. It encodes CASSVGNRVGVREGHGEQFF.

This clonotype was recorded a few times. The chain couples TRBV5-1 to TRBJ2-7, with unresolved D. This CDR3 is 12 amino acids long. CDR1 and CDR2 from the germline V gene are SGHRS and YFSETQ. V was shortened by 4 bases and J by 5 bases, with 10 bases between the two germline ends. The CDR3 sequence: CASSPNGNEQYF. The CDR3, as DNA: TGCGCCAGCAGCCCCAATGGGAACGAGCAGTACTTC.

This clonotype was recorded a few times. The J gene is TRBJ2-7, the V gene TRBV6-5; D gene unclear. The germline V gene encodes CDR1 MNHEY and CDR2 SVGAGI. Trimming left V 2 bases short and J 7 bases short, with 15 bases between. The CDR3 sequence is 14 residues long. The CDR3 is CASSYLLSAREQYF. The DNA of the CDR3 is TGTGCCAGCAGTTACCTTCTGAGCGCGCGGGAGCAGTACTTC.

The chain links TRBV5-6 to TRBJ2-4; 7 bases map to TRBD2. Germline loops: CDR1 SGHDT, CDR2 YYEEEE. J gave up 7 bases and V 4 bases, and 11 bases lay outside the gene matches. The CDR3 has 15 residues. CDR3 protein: CASSPPPGGRNIQYF. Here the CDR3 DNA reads TGTGCCAGCAGCCCGCCGCCGGGAGGTCGTAACATTCAGTACTTC.

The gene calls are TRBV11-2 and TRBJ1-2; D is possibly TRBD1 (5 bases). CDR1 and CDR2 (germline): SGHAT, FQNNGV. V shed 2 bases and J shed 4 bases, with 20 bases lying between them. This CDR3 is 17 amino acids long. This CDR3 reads CASSLPRGRTGGYGYTF. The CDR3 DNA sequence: TGTGCCAGCAGCTTACCCCGAGGTCGAACAGGCGGCTATGGCTACACCTTC. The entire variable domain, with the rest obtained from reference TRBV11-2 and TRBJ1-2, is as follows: EAGVAQSPRYKIIEKRQSVAFWCNPISGHATLYWYQQILGQGPKLLIQFQNNGVVDDSQLPKDRFSAERLKGVDSTLKIQPAKLEDSAVYLCASSLPRGRTGGYGYTFGSGTRLTVV.